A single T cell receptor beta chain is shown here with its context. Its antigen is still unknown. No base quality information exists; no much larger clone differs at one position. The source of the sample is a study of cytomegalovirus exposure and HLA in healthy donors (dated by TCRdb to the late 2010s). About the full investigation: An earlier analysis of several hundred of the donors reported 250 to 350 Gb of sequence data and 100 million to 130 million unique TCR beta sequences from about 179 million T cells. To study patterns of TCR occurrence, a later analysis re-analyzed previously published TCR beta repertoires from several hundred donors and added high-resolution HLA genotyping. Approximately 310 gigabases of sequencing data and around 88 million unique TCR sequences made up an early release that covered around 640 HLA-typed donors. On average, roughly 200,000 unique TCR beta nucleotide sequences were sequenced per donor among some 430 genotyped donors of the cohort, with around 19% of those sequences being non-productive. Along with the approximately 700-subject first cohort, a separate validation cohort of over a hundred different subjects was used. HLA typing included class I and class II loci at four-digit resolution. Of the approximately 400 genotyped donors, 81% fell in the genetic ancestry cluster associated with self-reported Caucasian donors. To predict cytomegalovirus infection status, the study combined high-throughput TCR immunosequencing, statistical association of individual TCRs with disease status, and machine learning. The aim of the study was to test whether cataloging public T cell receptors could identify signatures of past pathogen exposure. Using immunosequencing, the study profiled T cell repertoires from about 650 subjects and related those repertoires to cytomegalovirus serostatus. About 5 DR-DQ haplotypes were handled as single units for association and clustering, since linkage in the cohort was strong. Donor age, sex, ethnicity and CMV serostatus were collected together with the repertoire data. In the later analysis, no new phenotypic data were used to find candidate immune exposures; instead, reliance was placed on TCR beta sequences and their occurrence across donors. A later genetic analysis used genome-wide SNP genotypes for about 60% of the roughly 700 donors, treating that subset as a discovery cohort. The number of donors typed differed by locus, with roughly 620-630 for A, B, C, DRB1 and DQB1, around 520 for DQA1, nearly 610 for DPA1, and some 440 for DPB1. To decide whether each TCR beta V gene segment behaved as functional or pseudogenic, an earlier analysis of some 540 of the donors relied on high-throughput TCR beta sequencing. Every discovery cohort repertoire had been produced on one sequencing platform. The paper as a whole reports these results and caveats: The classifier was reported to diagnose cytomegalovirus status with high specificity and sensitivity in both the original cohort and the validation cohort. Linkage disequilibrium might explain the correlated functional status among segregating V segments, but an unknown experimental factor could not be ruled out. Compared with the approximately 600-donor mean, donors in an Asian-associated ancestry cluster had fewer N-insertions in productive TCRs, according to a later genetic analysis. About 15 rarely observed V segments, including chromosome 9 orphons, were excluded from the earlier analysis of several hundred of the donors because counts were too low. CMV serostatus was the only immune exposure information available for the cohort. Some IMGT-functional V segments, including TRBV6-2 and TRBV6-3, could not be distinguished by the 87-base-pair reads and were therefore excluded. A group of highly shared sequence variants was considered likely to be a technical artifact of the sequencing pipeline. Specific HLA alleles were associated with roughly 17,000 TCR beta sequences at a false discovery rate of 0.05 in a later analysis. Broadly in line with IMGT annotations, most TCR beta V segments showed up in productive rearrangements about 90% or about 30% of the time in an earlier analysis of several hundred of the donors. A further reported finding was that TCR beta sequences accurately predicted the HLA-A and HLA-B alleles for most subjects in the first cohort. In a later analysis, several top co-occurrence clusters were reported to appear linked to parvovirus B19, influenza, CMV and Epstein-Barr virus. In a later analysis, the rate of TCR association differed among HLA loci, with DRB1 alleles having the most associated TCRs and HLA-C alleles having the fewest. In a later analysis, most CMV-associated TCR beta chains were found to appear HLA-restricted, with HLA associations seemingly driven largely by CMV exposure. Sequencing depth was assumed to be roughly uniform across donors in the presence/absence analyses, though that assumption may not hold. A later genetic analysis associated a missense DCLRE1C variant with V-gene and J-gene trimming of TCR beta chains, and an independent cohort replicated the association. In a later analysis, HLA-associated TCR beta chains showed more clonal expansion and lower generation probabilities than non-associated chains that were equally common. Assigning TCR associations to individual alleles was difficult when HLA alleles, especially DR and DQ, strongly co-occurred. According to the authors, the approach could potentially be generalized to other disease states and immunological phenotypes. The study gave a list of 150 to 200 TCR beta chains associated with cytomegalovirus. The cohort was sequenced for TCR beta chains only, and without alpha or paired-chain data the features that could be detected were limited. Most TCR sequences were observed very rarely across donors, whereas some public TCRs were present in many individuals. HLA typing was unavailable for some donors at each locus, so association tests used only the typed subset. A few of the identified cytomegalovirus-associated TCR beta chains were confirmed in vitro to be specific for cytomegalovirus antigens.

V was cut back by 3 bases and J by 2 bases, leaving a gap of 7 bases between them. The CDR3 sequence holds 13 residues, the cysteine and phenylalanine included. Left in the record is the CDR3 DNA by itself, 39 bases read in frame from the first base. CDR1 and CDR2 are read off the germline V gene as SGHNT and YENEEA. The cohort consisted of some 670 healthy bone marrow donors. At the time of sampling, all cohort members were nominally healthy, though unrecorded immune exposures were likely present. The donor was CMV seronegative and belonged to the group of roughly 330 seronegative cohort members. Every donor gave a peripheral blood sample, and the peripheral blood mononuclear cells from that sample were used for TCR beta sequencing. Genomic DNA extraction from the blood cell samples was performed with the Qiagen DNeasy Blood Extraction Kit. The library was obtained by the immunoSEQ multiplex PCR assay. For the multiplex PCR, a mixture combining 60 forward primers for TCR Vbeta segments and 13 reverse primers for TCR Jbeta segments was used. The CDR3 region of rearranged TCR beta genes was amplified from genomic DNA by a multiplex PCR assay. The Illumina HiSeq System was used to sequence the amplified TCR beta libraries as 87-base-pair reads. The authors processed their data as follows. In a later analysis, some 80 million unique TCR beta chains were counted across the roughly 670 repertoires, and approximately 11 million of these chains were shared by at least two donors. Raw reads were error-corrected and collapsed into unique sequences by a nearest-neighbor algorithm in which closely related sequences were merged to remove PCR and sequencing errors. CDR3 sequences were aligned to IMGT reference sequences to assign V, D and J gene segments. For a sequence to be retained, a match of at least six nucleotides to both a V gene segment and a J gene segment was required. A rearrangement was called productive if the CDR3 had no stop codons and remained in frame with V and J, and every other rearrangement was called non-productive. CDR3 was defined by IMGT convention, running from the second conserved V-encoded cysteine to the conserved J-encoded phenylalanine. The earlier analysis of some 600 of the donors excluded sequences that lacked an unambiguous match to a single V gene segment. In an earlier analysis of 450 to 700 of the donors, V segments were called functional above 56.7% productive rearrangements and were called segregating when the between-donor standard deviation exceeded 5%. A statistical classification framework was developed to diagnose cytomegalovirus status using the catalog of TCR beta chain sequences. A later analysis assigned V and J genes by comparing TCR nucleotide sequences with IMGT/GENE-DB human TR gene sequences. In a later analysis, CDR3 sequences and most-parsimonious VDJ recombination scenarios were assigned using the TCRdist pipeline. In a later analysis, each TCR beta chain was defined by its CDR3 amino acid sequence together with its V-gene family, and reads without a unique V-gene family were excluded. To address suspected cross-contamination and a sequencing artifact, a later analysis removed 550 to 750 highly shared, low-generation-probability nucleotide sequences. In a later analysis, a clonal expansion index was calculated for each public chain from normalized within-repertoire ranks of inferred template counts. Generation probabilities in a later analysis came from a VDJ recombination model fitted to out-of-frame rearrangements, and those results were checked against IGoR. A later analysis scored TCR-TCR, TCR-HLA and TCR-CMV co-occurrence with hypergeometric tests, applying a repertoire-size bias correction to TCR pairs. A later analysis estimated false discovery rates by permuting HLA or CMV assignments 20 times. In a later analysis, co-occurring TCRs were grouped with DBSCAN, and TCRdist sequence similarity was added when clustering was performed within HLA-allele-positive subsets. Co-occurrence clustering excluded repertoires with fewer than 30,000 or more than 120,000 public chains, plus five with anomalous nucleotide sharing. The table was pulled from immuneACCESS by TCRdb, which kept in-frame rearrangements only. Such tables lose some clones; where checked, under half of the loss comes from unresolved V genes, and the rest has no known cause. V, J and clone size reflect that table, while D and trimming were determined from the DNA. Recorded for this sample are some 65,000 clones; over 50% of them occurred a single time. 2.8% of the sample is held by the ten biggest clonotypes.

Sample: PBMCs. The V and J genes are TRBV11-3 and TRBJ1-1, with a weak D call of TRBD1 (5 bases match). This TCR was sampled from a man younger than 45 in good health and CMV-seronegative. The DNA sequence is TGTGCCAGCAGCTTCAGGGTTAACACTGAAGCTTTCTTT. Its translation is CASSFRVNTEAFF.